These 21 T cell receptor beta chains came from one sample sequenced in a study of human T cells and chemical hapten exposure. MiXCR, applied by TCRdb to the RACE reads, yields one record per CDR3 protein. The sample lists some 340,000 distinct CDR3 sequences; approximately 6.3% were seen once. Time point indicated: patch test 1, 2 weeks after DPC sensitization. The treatment was: therapeutic diphenylcyclopropenone sensitization with weekly scalp DPC. This specimen consisted of whole blood, obtained in connection with sensitization to the hapten diphenylcyclopropenone (DPC). Every receptor here comes from a woman aged 18-29 years with alopecia areata. Some clones in this sample may be carry-over from other donors' samples.

The chain couples TRBV11-2 to TRBJ2-4, with 9 positions matching TRBD2. Trimming took 4 bases from V and 0 from J; bases not matched to a gene: 16. This CDR3 region has 20 residues. Germline CDR1 and CDR2: SGHAT and FQNNGV. The CDR3 loop reads CASSSLQKRGVLLAKNIQYF. CDR3 nucleotides: TGTGCCAGCAGCTCCCTTCAGAAGCGGGGGGTTCTCTTAGCCAAAAACATTCAGTACTTC.

This clonotype appeared many times. This rearrangement joins TRBV11-2 to TRBJ1-1, with TRBD1 matching 8 bases. The CDR3 consists of 13 residues. Germline CDR1 is SGHAT and CDR2 is FQNNGV. J lost 7 bases, V lost 3 bases, and 4 bases had no gene match. CDR3 sequence (DNA): TGTGCCAGCAGCTTCGATGGACAGGGTGAAGCTTTCTTT. It specifies CASSFDGQGEAFF.

J is TRBJ1-6 and V is TRBV20-1; 7 positions match TRBD1. The CDR3 has 13 amino acids. From germline, CDR1 is DFQATT and CDR2 SNEGSKA (reference sequence). J lost 9 bases, V lost 5 bases, and 7 bases had no gene match. CDR3 sequence: CSARQGGASPLHF. DNA of the CDR3: TGCAGTGCTCGACAGGGTGGGGCTTCACCCCTCCACTTT.

This clonotype was seen at least ten times. The chain recombines TRBV20-1 with TRBJ2-7; the D gene could be TRBD1 or TRBD2 (6 bases each). Germline lookup yields CDR1 DFQATT and CDR2 SNEGSKA (reference sequence). Trimming cost V 2 bases and J 7 bases, with 15 bases left between them. The CDR3 runs 13 residues. In DNA, the CDR3 is TGCAGTGCTAGAAGACAGGAGGCGGGAGAGCAGTACTTC. It is translated as CSARRQEAGEQYF.

Ten or more counts support this clonotype. The gene calls are TRBV5-6 and TRBJ2-7, with D unresolved. The CDR3 totals 14 residues. In germline, CDR1 is SGHDT, CDR2 YYEEEE. Trimming left V 4 bases short and J 3 bases short, with 14 bases between. CDR3 in amino acids: CASSLAARNYEQYF. The CDR3 DNA is TGTGCCAGCAGCCTGGCTGCGAGGAACTACGAGCAGTACTTC.

The chain carries TRBV14 and TRBJ2-5; D is unclear. The CDR3 loop spans 12 amino acids. The V end lost 3 bases, the J end lost 1 base, and 3 bases lay between the germline ends. Germline V gene data show CDR1 as SGHDN and CDR2 as FVKESK. The CDR3 region has the DNA TGTGCCAGCAGCCAGGCCCAAGAGACCCAGTACTTC. This sequence encodes CASSQAQETQYF.

This chain joins TRBV7-3 and TRBJ2-2; 8 bases line up with TRBD1. The CDR3 totals 14 residues. Per the germline V gene, CDR1 is SGHTA and CDR2 is FQGTGA. Trimming cost V 5 bases and J 3 bases; bases outside gene matches: 2. This CDR3 reads CASSQTGDTGELFF. CDR3 DNA: TGTGCCAGCAGCCAGACAGGGGACACCGGGGAGCTGTTTTTT.

A few counts support this clonotype. The V call is TRBV5-1, the J call TRBJ2-5; D is unresolved. With 2 bases removed from V and 5 bases from J, the gap between germline ends came to 10 bases. CDR3 length equals 13 residues. Germline CDR1 and CDR2: SGHRS and YFSETQ. The CDR3 nucleotides read TGCGCCAGCAGCTTTTTCTTACTGGAGACCCAGTACTTC. Its protein is CASSFFLLETQYF.

This clonotype was seen more than once but under ten times. This chain connects TRBV6-2 or TRBV6-3 to TRBJ2-7, with no clear D. CDR1 is MNHEY and CDR2 is SVGEGT in the germline V gene. This CDR3 is built from 15 residues. V was pared by 6 bases and J by 5 bases, with 20 bases between. CDR3 sequence reads: CASSSRPPQGDEQYF. CDR3 nucleotides: TGTGCCAGCAGCAGCCGGCCGCCCCAAGGTGACGAGCAGTACTTC.

The table lists this clonotype with a count of one. The chain joins TRBV7-2 to TRBJ1-5; maybe TRBD1 (5 bases). The CDR3 consists of 17 residues. Germline loops: CDR1 SGHTA, CDR2 FQGNSA. V gave up 1 base and J gave up 6 bases, with 19 bases separating them. Here the CDR3 reads CASSLVASQGGGQPQHF. For the CDR3, the DNA is TGTGCCAGCAGCTTAGTTGCCAGCCAGGGTGGAGGTCAGCCCCAGCATTTT.

This clonotype was picked up many times. The chain combines TRBV10-3 with TRBJ2-3; 12 bases line up with TRBD1. Germline V lookup: CDR1 ENHRY, CDR2 SYGVKD. V lost 6 bases to trimming and J lost 5 bases; unmatched junction nucleotides: 9. The CDR3 contains 16 residues. For the CDR3, the DNA is TGTGCCATCAGAGACCCGGGACAGGGGGCCGGAGATACGCAGTATTTT. Translating it yields CAIRDPGQGAGDTQYF.

This clonotype was seen more than once but under ten times. The chain recombines TRBV4-1 with TRBJ2-7, with 7 nucleotides matching TRBD1. This CDR3 comprises 15 residues. Germline assignment: CDR1 MGHRA and CDR2 YSYEKL. V was clipped by 4 bases and J by 4 bases; unmatched bases: 10. In nucleotides, the CDR3 is TGCGCCAGCAGCCCGACCGTACAGGGGACGTACGAGCAGTACTTC. Translating it yields CASSPTVQGTYEQYF.

This clonotype has a count of ten or more. The CDR3 sequence is CSVALGTGNQPQHF. DNA for the CDR3: TGCAGCGTTGCCCTGGGGACAGGGAATCAGCCCCAGCATTTT. The V gene is TRBV29-1, the J gene TRBJ1-5, with 9 bases identical to TRBD1. Germline loops: CDR1 SQVTM, CDR2 ANQGSEA. This CDR3 has 14 residues. The J segment lost 4 bases and the V segment lost 4 bases, leaving 5 bases of the junction unmatched. Full variable domain (remainder filled in from reference TRBV29-1 and TRBJ1-5): SAVISQKPSRDICQRGTSLTIQCQVDSQVTMMFWYRQQPGQSLTLIATANQGSEATYESGFVIDKFPISRPNLTFSTLTVSNMSPEDSSIYLCSVALGTGNQPQHFGDGTRLSIL.

V is TRBV10-3 and J is TRBJ2-1, with 8 bases fitting TRBD2. Germline values: CDR1 ENHRY, CDR2 SYGVKD. This CDR3 contains 15 residues. The trim removed 10 bases at V and 0 bases at J, leaving 8 bases unmatched. CDR3 residues: CATLGGGSSYNEQFF. CDR3 DNA sequence: TGTGCCACCCTCGGCGGGGGGAGCTCCTACAATGAGCAGTTCTTC.

This sequence joins TRBV7-3 and TRBJ1-3; D is undetermined. The CDR3 contains 17 residues. V was trimmed by 6 bases and J by 0 bases, leaving 18 bases between them. CDR1 is SGHTA and CDR2 is FQGTGA in the germline V gene. CDR3 sequence (DNA): TGTGCCAGCAGTAAGGTGGCCACAACGGACTCTGGAAACACCATATATTTT. Translated, it gives CASSKVATTDSGNTIYF.

This clonotype was recorded many times. The J gene is TRBJ1-2, the V gene TRBV5-5; no clear D gene. Per the germline V gene, CDR1 is SGHKS and CDR2 is YYEKEE (reference sequence). Trimming cost V 3 bases and J 6 bases, with 12 bases left between them. The CDR3 loop spans 13 amino acids. CDR3 nucleotide sequence: TGTGCCAGCAGCTGGCAGGTACTTGATGGCTACACCTTC. It specifies CASSWQVLDGYTF.

There are a few counts of this clonotype. This chain joins TRBV7-6 and TRBJ2-7; 7 bases are a match to TRBD2. V shed 5 bases and J 3 bases; nucleotides not matched to a gene: 10. Germline V gene sequence: CDR1 SGHVS, CDR2 FNYEAQ. The CDR3 has 15 amino acids. The DNA of the CDR3 is TGTGCCAGCAGCCCAGTAGCGGGCCTAGACTACGAGCAGTACTTC. It specifies CASSPVAGLDYEQYF.

The J gene is TRBJ1-1, the V gene TRBV6-2 or TRBV6-3; D gene unclear. V was cut by 5 bases and J by 3 bases, with 10 bases left in between. Per germline, CDR1 MNHEY and CDR2 SVGEGT. This CDR3 is built from 13 residues. The CDR3 reads CASSALRDTEAFF. CDR3 bases: TGTGCCAGCAGTGCCCTCCGGGACACTGAAGCTTTCTTT.

This clonotype has ten or more counts. CDR3 bases: TGTGCCAGCAGCTTAATGACGGGAAGCTCCTACAATGAGCAGTTCTTC. It specifies CASSLMTGSSYNEQFF. The chain has TRBV7-3 and TRBJ2-1; possibly TRBD2 for D (5 bases). The V end lost 1 base, the J end lost 0 bases, and 10 bases lay between the germline ends. Germline V gene lookup returns CDR1 SGHTA and CDR2 FQGTGA. The length of the CDR3 is 16 residues.

In its sample, this clonotype was seen many times. The chain joins TRBV7-6 to TRBJ2-5, with no clear D. Germline CDR1 and CDR2: SGHVS and FNYEAQ. Trimming pared 1 base from V and 13 bases from J, leaving 10 bases between. The CDR3 totals 11 residues. The CDR3 bases are TGTGCCAGCAGCTTAGTCGGCCGGCCGTACTTC. As protein: CASSLVGRPYF.

This clonotype has more than one count but fewer than ten. The chain carries TRBV20-1 and TRBJ2-3, with 9 nucleotides matching TRBD1. The CDR3 covers 13 residues. The germline V gene encodes CDR1 DFQATT and CDR2 SNEGSKA (reference sequence). With V trimmed by 5 bases and J by 2 bases, 2 bases remained unmatched. CDR3 bases: TGCAGTGCTGGGACAGGGTCCACAGATACGCAGTATTTT. Translating gives CSAGTGSTDTQYF.